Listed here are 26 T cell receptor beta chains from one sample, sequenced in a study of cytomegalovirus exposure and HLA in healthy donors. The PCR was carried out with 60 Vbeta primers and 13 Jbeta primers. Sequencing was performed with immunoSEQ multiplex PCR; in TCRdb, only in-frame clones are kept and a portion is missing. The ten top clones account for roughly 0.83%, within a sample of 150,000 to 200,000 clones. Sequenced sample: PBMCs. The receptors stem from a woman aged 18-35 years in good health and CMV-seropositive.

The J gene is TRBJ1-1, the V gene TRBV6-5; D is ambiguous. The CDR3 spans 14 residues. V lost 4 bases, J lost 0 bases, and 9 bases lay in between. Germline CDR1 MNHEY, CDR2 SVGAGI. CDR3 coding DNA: TGTGCCAGCAGTTCCGTCCCTATGAACACTGAAGCTTTCTTT. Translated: CASSSVPMNTEAFF.

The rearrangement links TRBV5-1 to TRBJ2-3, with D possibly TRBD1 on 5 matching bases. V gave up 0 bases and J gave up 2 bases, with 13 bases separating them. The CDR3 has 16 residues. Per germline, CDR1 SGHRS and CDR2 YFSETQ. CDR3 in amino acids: CASSLVDRDFTDTQYF. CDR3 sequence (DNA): TGCGCCAGCAGCTTGGTAGACAGAGACTTCACAGATACGCAGTATTTT.

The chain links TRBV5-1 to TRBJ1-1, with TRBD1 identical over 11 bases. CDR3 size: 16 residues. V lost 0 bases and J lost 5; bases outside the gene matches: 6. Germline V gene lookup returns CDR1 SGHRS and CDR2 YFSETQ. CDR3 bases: TGCGCCAGCAGCTTGGGGACAGGGGGCGGCTGGACTGAAGCTTTCTTT. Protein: CASSLGTGGGWTEAFF.

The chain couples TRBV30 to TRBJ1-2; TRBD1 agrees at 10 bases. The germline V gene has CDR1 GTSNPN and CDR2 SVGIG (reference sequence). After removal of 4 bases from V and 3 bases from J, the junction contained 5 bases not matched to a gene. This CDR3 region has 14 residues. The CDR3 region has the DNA TGTGCCTGGACATTGGACAGGGGGGACTATGGCTACACCTTC. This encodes CAWTLDRGDYGYTF.

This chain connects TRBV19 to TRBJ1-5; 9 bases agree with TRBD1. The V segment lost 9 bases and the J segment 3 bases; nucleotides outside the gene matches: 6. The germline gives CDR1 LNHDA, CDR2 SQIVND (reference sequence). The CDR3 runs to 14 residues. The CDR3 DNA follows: TGTGCCAGCCTGGGACAGGGTTACAATCAGCCCCAGCATTTT. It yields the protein CASLGQGYNQPQHF.

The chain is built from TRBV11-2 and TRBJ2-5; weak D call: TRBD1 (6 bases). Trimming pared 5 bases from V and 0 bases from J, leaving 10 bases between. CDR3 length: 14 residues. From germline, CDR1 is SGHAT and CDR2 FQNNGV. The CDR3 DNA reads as TGTGCCAGCAGCATAGGACAGCACCAAGAGACCCAGTACTTC. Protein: CASSIGQHQETQYF.

As DNA, the CDR3 is TGTGCCAGCAGTGACTCAGACGCGTCGCTAGCGGGAGGGCCAAATACGCAGTATTTT. Translating it yields CASSDSDASLAGGPNTQYF. The rearrangement joins TRBV6-4 to TRBJ2-3; 12 positions match TRBD2. V gave up 0 bases and J gave up 7 bases; unmatched junction bases: 14. The CDR3 length is 19 residues. CDR1 and CDR2 (germline): MRHNA, SNTAGT.

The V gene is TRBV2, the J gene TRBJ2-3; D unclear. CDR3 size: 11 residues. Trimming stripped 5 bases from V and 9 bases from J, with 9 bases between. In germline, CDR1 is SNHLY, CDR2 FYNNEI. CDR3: CASSRWPTQYF. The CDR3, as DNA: TGTGCCAGCAGTAGATGGCCCACGCAGTATTTT.

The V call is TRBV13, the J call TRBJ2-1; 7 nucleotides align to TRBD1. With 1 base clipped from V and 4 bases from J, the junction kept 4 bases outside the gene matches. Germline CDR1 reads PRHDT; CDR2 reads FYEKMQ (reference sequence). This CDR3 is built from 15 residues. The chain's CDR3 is CASSLEGTDYNEQFF. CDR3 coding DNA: TGTGCCAGCAGCTTAGAAGGGACAGATTACAATGAGCAGTTCTTC.

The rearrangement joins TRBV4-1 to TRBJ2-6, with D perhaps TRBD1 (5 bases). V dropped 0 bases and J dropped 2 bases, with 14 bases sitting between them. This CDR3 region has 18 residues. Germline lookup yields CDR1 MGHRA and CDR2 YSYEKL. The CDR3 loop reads CASSQEGFRATGANVLTF. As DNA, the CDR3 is TGCGCCAGCAGCCAAGAGGGATTCAGGGCAACTGGGGCCAACGTCCTGACTTTC.

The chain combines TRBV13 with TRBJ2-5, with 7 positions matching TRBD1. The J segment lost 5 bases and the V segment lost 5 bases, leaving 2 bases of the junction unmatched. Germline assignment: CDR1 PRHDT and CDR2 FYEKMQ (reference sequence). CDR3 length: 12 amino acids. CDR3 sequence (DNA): TGTGCCAGCAGCGTCAGGGGGGAGACCCAGTACTTC. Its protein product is CASSVRGETQYF.

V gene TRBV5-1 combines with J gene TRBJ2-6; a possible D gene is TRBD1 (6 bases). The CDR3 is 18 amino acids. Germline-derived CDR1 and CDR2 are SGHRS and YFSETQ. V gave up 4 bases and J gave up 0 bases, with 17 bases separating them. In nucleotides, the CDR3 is TGCGCCAGCAGCCCTTTGGACAGCGACTTCTCTGGGGCCAACGTCCTGACTTTC. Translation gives CASSPLDSDFSGANVLTF.

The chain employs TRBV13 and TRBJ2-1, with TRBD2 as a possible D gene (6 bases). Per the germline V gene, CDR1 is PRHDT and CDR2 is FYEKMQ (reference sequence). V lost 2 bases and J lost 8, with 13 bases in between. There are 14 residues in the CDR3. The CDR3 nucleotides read TGTGCCAGCAGCTTAAGACTAGAAGAGGATGAGCAGTTCTTC. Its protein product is CASSLRLEEDEQFF.

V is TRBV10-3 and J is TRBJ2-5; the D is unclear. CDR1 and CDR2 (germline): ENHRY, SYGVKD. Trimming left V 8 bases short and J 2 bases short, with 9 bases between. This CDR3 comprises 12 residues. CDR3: CAIGGAQETQYF. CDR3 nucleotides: TGTGCCATCGGCGGTGCTCAAGAGACCCAGTACTTC.

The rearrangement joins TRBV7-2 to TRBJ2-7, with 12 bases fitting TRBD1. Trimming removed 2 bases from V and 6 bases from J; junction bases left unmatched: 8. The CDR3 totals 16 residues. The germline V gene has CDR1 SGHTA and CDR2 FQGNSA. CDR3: CASSLIFGTGGSEQYF. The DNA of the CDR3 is TGTGCCAGCAGCTTAATCTTCGGGACAGGGGGCTCCGAGCAGTACTTC.

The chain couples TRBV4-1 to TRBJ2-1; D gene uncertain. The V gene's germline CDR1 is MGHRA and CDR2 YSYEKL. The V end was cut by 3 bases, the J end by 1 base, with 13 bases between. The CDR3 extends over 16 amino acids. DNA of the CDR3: TGCGCCAGCAGCCAGCATGGAGCTATTTCCTACAATGAGCAGTTCTTC. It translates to CASSQHGAISYNEQFF.

CDR3 sequence: CASSIGQSNTEAFF. CDR3 nucleotides: TGTGCCAGTAGTATAGGACAATCTAACACTGAAGCTTTCTTT. The chain has TRBV19 and TRBJ1-1; D ambiguous. Germline V gene data show CDR1 as LNHDA and CDR2 as SQIVND (reference sequence). The CDR3 contains 14 residues. V lost 1 base to trimming and J lost 2 bases, with 8 bases between them.

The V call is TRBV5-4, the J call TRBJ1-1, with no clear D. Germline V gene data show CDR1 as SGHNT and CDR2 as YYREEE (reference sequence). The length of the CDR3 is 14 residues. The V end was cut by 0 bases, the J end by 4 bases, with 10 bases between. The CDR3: CASSLGGVSTEAFF. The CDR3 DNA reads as TGTGCCAGCAGCTTGGGCGGGGTAAGCACTGAAGCTTTCTTT.

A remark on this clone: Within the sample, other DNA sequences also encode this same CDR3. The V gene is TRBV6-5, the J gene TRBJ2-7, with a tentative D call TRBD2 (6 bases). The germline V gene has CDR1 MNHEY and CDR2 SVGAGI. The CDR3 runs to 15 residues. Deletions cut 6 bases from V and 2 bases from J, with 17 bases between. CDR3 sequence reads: CASSPDDAGTYEQYF. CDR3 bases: TGTGCCAGCAGCCCCGACGACGCGGGGACCTACGAGCAGTACTTC.

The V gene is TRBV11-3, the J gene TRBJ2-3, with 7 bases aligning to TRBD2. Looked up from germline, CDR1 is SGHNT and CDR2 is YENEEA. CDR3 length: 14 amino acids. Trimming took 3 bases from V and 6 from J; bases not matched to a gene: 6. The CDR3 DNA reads TGTGCCAGCAGCTTCCAGGCCGGGGGGGATACGCAGTATTTT. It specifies CASSFQAGGDTQYF.

DNA for the CDR3: TGCGCCAGCTCGGGCGGGAGCTCCTACAATGAGCAGTTCTTC. Translated, it gives CASSGGSSYNEQFF. The rearrangement joins TRBV10-1 to TRBJ2-1, with 7 bases matching TRBD2. The CDR3 is 14 amino acids. The J segment lost 0 bases and the V segment lost 8 bases, leaving 4 bases of the junction unmatched. Germline loops: CDR1 WNHNN, CDR2 SYGVQD (reference sequence).

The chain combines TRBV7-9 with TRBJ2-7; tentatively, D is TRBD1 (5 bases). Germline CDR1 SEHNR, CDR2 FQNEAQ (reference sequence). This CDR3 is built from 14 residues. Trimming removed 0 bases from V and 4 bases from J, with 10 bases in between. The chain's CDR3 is CASSLAGERYEQYF. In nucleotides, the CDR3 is TGTGCCAGCAGCTTAGCAGGGGAAAGGTACGAGCAGTACTTC.

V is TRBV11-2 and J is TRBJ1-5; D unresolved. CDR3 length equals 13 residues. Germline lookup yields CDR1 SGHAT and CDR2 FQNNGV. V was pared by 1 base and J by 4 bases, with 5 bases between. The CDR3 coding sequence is TGTGCCAGCAGCTTAGGCAGAAATCAGCCCCAGCATTTT. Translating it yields CASSLGRNQPQHF. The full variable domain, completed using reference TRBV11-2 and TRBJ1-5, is EAGVAQSPRYKIIEKRQSVAFWCNPISGHATLYWYQQILGQGPKLLIQFQNNGVVDDSQLPKDRFSAERLKGVDSTLKIQPAKLEDSAVYLCASSLGRNQPQHFGDGTRLSIL.

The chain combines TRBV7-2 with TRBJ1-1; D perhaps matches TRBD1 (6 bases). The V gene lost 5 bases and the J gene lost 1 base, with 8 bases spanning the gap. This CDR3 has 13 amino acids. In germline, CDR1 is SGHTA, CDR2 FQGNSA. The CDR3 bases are TGTGCCAGCAGCCAGGGGAGGAACACTGAAGCTTTCTTT. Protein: CASSQGRNTEAFF.

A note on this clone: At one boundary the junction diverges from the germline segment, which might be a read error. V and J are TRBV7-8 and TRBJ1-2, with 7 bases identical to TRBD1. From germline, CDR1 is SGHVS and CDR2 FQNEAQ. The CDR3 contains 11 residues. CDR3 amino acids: CASSARQGRVF. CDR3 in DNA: TGTGCCAGCAGCGCCCGACAGGGAAGGGTCTTC.

The CDR3 DNA follows: TGTGCCAGCAGCTTAGGAGGCCTCAGGGGTGAGCAGTTCTTC. Encoded protein: CASSLGGLRGEQFF. V is TRBV7-2 and J is TRBJ2-1; possibly TRBD1 for D (6 bases). The CDR3 extends over 14 amino acids. V gave up 1 base and J gave up 9 bases, with 13 bases separating them. Germline V lookup: CDR1 SGHTA, CDR2 FQGNSA.